This T cell receptor beta chain was retrieved from a study of blood T cell repertoires in COVID-19 (TCRdb year 2020). The study in broad terms: Samples covering the acute and convalescent phases of COVID-19 were provided by collaborators in the United States, Italy and Spain. The material from the prospective study consisted of cDNA or gDNA derived from T cells, B-cell-depleted T cells, or PBMCs. Deeply sampled blood TCRbeta repertoires from subjects exposed to, actively infected with, or recovered from COVID-19 were included in the dataset. The repertoires were made available in a free public database intended to serve as a resource for research on the immune response to SARS-CoV-2. The samples were drawn from the first 160 participants of the ongoing ImmuneRACE study and from under 1,500 subjects provided by 6 global collaborators. A de-identified subject ID, COVID-19 status, age in years and sex were almost always included in the sample metadata. HLA class I and class II types, where available, came from metadata supplied by the sample provider rather than from assay-based typing.

Based on the germline V gene, the CDR1 and CDR2 sequences are MGHRA and YSYEKL. The CDR3 numbers 16 residues from cysteine through phenylalanine. The sequence is cut down to CDR3 DNA, 48 bases in frame from base 1. Here V drops 0 bases and J drops 4 bases, and the junction holds 6 bases not matched to any gene. Broader findings and caveats from the paper: How much clinical and demographic metadata was included differed by source and by participant, and the metadata was provided uncurated.

TCRbeta CDR3 regions were amplified from genomic DNA using the immunoSEQ Assay, a bias-controlled multiplex PCR. In the paper's pipeline: The number of nucleated cells in each sample was estimated by amplification of reference gene primers within the assay. To quantify the absolute abundance of each unique TCRbeta CDR3 rearrangement, sequence reads were collapsed and filtered. For each sample, productive Simpson clonality was calculated as the square root of Simpson's diversity index over productive rearrangements. TCRdb took this table from immuneACCESS and kept in-frame rearrangements with V and J called. Such tables lack part of the clones; where checked against another copy, unresolved V genes explain under half of the gap, and the rest is unexplained. Clone size and V and J calls were adopted from that table, with D and trimming inferred from the DNA. This sample holds tens of thousands of clones; about 81% were observed only once. The leading ten clones occupy less than 4.5% of the sample.

Collaborating institutions collected whole blood in K2EDTA tubes following their own protocols. For TCRbeta analysis, collaborators shipped samples in one of three forms: frozen whole blood, isolated PBMCs, or DNA extracted from either of those sample types. As concerns this clone: Its antigen target is currently unknown. No much larger clone is present one base from it, and per-base qualities are unavailable.

The source material was peripheral blood. The receptor chain draws on TRBV4-1 and TRBJ1-3, with 7 bases aligning to TRBD1. The TCR sequence derives from a man aged 50 to 59 with active COVID-19. The DNA sequence reads TGCGCCAGCAGCCAAGATCCCCAGGGGGTCGGAAACACCATATATTTT. Its translation is CASSQDPQGVGNTIYF.